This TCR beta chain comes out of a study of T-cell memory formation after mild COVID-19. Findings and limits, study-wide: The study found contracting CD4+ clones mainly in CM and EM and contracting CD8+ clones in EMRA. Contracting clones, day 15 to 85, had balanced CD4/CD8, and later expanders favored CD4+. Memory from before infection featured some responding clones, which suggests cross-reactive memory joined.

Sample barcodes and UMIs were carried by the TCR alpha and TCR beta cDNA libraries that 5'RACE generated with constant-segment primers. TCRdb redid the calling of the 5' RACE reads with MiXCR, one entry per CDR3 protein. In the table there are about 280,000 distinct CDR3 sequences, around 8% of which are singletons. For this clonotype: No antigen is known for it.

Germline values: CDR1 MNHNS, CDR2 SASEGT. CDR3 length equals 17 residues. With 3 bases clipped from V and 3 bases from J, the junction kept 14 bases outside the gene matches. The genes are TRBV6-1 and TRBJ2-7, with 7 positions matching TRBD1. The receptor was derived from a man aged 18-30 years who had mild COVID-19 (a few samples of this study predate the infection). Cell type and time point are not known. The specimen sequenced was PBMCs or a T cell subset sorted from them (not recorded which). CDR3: CASSDRWTGTRFYEQYV. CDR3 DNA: TGTGCCAGCAGTGACCGTTGGACAGGTACAAGGTTCTACGAGCAGTACGTC.